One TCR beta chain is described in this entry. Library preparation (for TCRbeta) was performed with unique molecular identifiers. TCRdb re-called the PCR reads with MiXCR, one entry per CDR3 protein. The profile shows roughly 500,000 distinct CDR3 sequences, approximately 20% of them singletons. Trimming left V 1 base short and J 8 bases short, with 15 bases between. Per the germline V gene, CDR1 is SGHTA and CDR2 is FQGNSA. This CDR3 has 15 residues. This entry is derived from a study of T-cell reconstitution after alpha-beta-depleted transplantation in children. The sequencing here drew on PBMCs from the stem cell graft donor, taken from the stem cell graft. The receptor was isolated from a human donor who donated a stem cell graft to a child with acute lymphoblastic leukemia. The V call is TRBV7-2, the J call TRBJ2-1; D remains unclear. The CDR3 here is CASSLDLPRLDEQFF. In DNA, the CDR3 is TGTGCCAGCAGCTTAGACTTACCCAGGTTGGATGAGCAGTTCTTC.